Shown below are 15 T cell receptor beta chains from a single sample sequenced in a study of blood T cell repertoires in COVID-19. Produced via immunoSEQ multiplex PCR; TCRdb's table is partial and in-frame only. This repertoire shows roughly 120,000 clones, 65% to 80% found once; its top ten account for more than 0.8%. The sequenced sample was peripheral blood. Receptors originate from a human donor with acute or convalescent COVID-19. The donor label of this sample is uncertain.

The chain has TRBV27 and TRBJ1-5; possible D gene TRBD1, 6 bases. CDR1 and CDR2 from the germline V gene are MNHEY and SMNVEV (reference sequence). The CDR3 covers 15 residues. V lost 6 bases and J 4 bases, leaving 16 bases between the germline ends. CDR3: CASRKGGFGNQPQHF. As DNA, the CDR3 is TGTGCCAGCAGAAAGGGGGGGTTTGGTAATCAGCCCCAGCATTTT.

This chain joins TRBV28 and TRBJ1-2; TRBD1 is a possible D gene (5 bases). V was pared by 6 bases and J by 4 bases, with 15 bases between. Germline assignment: CDR1 MDHEN and CDR2 SYDVKM. This CDR3 comprises 14 residues. This chain's CDR3 is CASRLADRAYGYTF. The DNA for the CDR3 is TGTGCCAGCAGGCTCGCCGACAGAGCCTATGGCTACACCTTC.

The chain uses TRBV5-1 and TRBJ1-1; 9 positions match TRBD1. Trimming at V came to 3 bases and at J to 2 bases, leaving 5 bases not matched to a gene. The CDR3 is 15 residues long. Germline CDR1 reads SGHRS; CDR2 reads YFSETQ. The CDR3 loop is CASSSRQGDNTEAFF. The CDR3 region has the DNA TGCGCCAGCAGCTCCAGACAGGGGGATAACACTGAAGCTTTCTTT.

This chain joins TRBV10-1 and TRBJ2-3; no clear D. There are 14 residues in the CDR3. Per the germline V gene, CDR1 is WNHNN and CDR2 is SYGVQD (reference sequence). Trimming took 3 bases from V and 1 from J, leaving 8 bases between them. The CDR3 DNA reads as TGCGCCAGCAGTGATAGTTCGGGCACAGATACGCAGTATTTT. As protein: CASSDSSGTDTQYF.

This chain connects TRBV3-1 (or the pseudogene TRBV3-2) to TRBJ1-1, with D perhaps matching TRBD1 (6 bases). This CDR3 region has 14 residues. Germline loops: CDR1 LGHDT, CDR2 YNNKEL (reference sequence). The V end lost 2 bases, the J end lost 8 bases, and 15 bases lay between the germline ends. In DNA, the CDR3 is TGTGCCAGCAGCCAATCGGGGGGCGATCGGGAAGCTTTCTTT. Translating gives CASSQSGGDREAFF.

V usage is TRBV10-2 and J usage is TRBJ1-5; TRBD1 agrees at 9 bases. Germline assignment: CDR1 WSHSY and CDR2 SAAADI. Trimming took 6 bases from V and 6 from J; bases not matched to a gene: 6. The CDR3 spans 14 residues. Here the CDR3 reads CASSPTGGVQPQHF. The CDR3 DNA sequence: TGCGCCAGCAGCCCAACAGGGGGCGTTCAGCCCCAGCATTTT.

The rearrangement joins TRBV3-1 (or the pseudogene TRBV3-2) to TRBJ1-2; D uncertain. V lost 3 bases, J lost 2 bases, and 10 bases lay in between. Germline V gene sequence: CDR1 LGHDT, CDR2 YNNKEL (reference sequence). The CDR3 length is 14 residues. CDR3 nucleotides: TGTGCCAGCAGCCATCTAAACCCAAACTATGGCTACACCTTC. The encoded protein is CASSHLNPNYGYTF.

The chain recombines TRBV7-9 with TRBJ2-2; no definite D call. The germline V gene encodes CDR1 SEHNR and CDR2 FQNEAQ (reference sequence). The CDR3 contains 15 residues. The ends were cut back, 4 bases at V and 4 bases at J, with 13 bases in the middle. The chain's CDR3 is CASSSDRKPTGELFF. The CDR3 nucleotides read TGTGCCAGCAGCTCCGATCGAAAGCCCACCGGGGAGCTGTTTTTT.

The chain joins TRBV7-2 to TRBJ2-2; TRBD1 aligns across 11 bases. CDR1 and CDR2 from the germline V gene are SGHTA and FQGNSA. V lost 5 bases to trimming and J lost 6 bases; unmatched junction nucleotides: 8. The CDR3 is 16 amino acids. CDR3: CASSPTGTGGSGELFF. The CDR3 DNA reads TGTGCCAGCAGCCCCACCGGGACAGGGGGTTCCGGGGAGCTGTTTTTT.

The rearrangement joins TRBV5-4 to TRBJ1-1; D gene ambiguous. The CDR3 is 14 amino acids. Germline CDR1 SGHNT, CDR2 YYREEE (reference sequence). Trimming stripped 2 bases from V and 3 bases from J, with 11 bases between. Here the CDR3 DNA reads TGTGCCAGCAGCTTTTCCTCCGGTTACACTGAAGCTTTCTTT. It codes for CASSFSSGYTEAFF.

The chain uses TRBV27 and TRBJ1-5; the D is unclear. There are 13 residues in the CDR3. Germline loops: CDR1 MNHEY, CDR2 SMNVEV (reference sequence). Between the trimmed V and J ends, which lost 7 bases and 7 bases, there was a span of 14 bases. CDR3 sequence reads: CASMAGVGQPQHF. CDR3 coding DNA: TGTGCCAGCATGGCCGGGGTAGGGCAGCCCCAGCATTTT.

The chain joins TRBV21-1 to TRBJ1-5; the tabulated D call, TRBD1, remains unverified against the DNA. TRBV21-1 is tagged as a pseudogene. This CDR3 region has 16 residues. As DNA, the CDR3 is TGTGCCAGCACCAAAGGGGCAGGCTTTCCGTTCCAGCCCCAGCATTTT. This sequence encodes CASTKGAGFPFQPQHF.

The V gene is TRBV6-5, the J gene TRBJ2-7, with 11 bases aligning to TRBD2. The CDR3 totals 15 residues. Unmatched junction bases numbered 2, after V lost 2 bases and J lost 2 bases. The germline gives CDR1 MNHEY, CDR2 SVGAGI. CDR3 protein: CASSYGTSGTYEQYF. DNA of the CDR3: TGTGCCAGCAGTTACGGGACTAGCGGAACCTACGAGCAGTACTTC.

The chain couples TRBV5-1 to TRBJ2-3, with 9 bases aligning to TRBD2. The V gene end was trimmed by 5 bases and the J gene end by 1 base; junction bases not matched to a gene: 17. This CDR3 has 19 residues. Germline V lookup: CDR1 SGHRS, CDR2 YFSETQ. DNA of the CDR3: TGCGCCAGCAGGGTTGGCCGAGGAGGTAGCGGGGGCCGCACAGATACGCAGTATTTT. Translation gives CASRVGRGGSGGRTDTQYF.

V usage is TRBV4-1 and J usage is TRBJ1-6; 10 positions agree with TRBD1. Trimming at V came to 2 bases and at J to 6 bases, leaving 7 bases not matched to a gene. Germline V gene data show CDR1 as MGHRA and CDR2 as YSYEKL. CDR3 length: 17 residues. CDR3 sequence (DNA): TGCGCCAGCAGCCAACCAACCGGGACAGGGGTTAATTCACCCCTCCACTTT. Translation gives CASSQPTGTGVNSPLHF.